The 6 T cell receptor beta chains given below trace back to one sample, sequenced in a study of cytomegalovirus exposure and HLA in healthy donors. Primers: 60 Vbeta forward and 13 Jbeta reverse. Method: immunoSEQ multiplex PCR; TCRdb's copy keeps in-frame clones and lacks some. The sample carries about 160,000 clones, around three quarters recorded once. What was sequenced was PBMCs. The receptor source for this set is a man in his forties or fifties in good health and CMV-seropositive.

The chain carries TRBV19 and TRBJ2-7; D is possibly TRBD2 (6 bases). The CDR3 covers 13 residues. Germline V lookup: CDR1 LNHDA, CDR2 SQIVND (reference sequence). V was pared by 1 base and J by 7 bases, with 11 bases between. The CDR3 loop reads CASSIGLRGEQYF. For the CDR3, the DNA is TGTGCCAGTAGTATAGGCCTCCGGGGGGAGCAGTACTTC.

The rearrangement uses TRBV7-3 and TRBJ2-1; the D gene is possibly TRBD2 (6 bases). Germline V gives CDR1 SGHTA, CDR2 FQGTGA. V was clipped by 2 bases and J by 2 bases, with 10 bases between them. The CDR3 spans 15 residues. CDR3: CASSLQGGAYNEQFF. DNA of the CDR3: TGTGCCAGCAGCTTACAGGGAGGCGCCTACAATGAGCAGTTCTTC.

This clone showed up just a few times. The chain has TRBV5-6 and TRBJ2-3, with D possibly TRBD1 on 6 matching bases. CDR3 length: 14 amino acids. Trimming left V 2 bases short and J 2 bases short, with 9 bases between. Germline V gene sequence: CDR1 SGHDT, CDR2 YYEEEE. The CDR3 protein is CASSFWGPTDTQYF. In nucleotides, the CDR3 is TGTGCCAGCAGCTTTTGGGGGCCCACAGATACGCAGTATTTT.

This clone was detected once. The chain combines TRBV7-3 with TRBJ1-1; 9 nucleotides line up with TRBD1. CDR1 and CDR2 from the germline V gene are SGHTA and FQGTGA. J lost 5 bases, V lost 2 bases, and 3 bases had no gene match. The CDR3 runs 14 residues. The chain's CDR3 is CASSLGTGNTEAFF. The CDR3 region has the DNA TGTGCCAGCAGCTTAGGGACAGGGAATACTGAAGCTTTCTTT.

The chain employs TRBV6-5 and TRBJ1-1; tentatively, D is TRBD1 (6 bases). Trimming left V 2 bases short and J 4 bases short, with 11 bases between. CDR1 MNHEY and CDR2 SVGAGI come from the germline V gene. The CDR3 is made up of 14 amino acids. This chain's CDR3 is CASSYQGGSTEAFF. The CDR3 region has the DNA TGTGCCAGCAGTTACCAAGGGGGAAGCACTGAAGCTTTCTTT.

J is TRBJ2-7 and V is TRBV18, with 7 positions matching TRBD1. Germline CDR1 reads KGHSH; CDR2 reads LQKENI. Trimming at V came to 1 base and at J to 5 bases, leaving 8 bases not matched to a gene. The CDR3 length is 15 residues. CDR3 residues: CASSPQGRGLDEQYF. The CDR3, as DNA: TGTGCCAGCTCACCACAGGGAAGGGGGCTAGACGAGCAGTACTTC.